The sequence of this T cell receptor beta chain was determined in a study of T cells in localized non-small cell lung cancer. Study conclusions and caveats: Owing to sequencing of a solitary tumor region, heterogeneity cannot be discounted. In uninvolved adjacent lung, T cell clonality reached its highest value, exceeding tumor. Of the top 100 tumor clones, median around 55 were in adjacent lung, 25 to 30 among its top 100. Increased T cell density in blood showed an association with longer overall survival.

The table came from immunoSEQ multiplex PCR; TCRdb's copy has only in-frame clones and leaves some out. The data show around 5,000 clones, around 28% seen once. This clone has more than one count but fewer than ten. Its target is unknown. The CDR3 extends over 15 amino acids. V was trimmed by 0 bases and J by 4 bases, leaving 13 bases between them. CDR1 and CDR2 from the germline V gene are MNHGY and SAAAGT. This chain uses TRBV6-8 with TRBJ2-7; D may be TRBD1 or TRBD2 (5 bases each). The sequencing used lung tumor tissue, collected before any cancer treatment. This clonotype originated in a man between 40 and 70 years old with stage II lung adenocarcinoma. In DNA form, the CDR3 reads TGTGCCAGCAGTTACTCTCAGGGAGAACGGTACGAGCAGTACTTC. Its translation is CASSYSQGERYEQYF.